The following is a T cell receptor beta chain sequence with its context. Its antigen is unidentified. The sample is drawn from a study of T cell responses to AZD1222 COVID-19 vaccine. The repertoire was sequenced with immunoSEQ multiplex PCR; TCRdb's copy has only in-frame clones and lacks some. The sample gives approximately 130,000 clones, approximately 85% of which show up once; 5% to 7% is in the top ten. Study-wide results and limits: A rise in Spike-specific TCR breadth and depth followed two AZD1222 doses. Clonal diversity was possibly underestimated, and white British individuals and females predominated among donors. Only a handful of AZD1222 recipients, six or seven in all, had baseline seropositivity.

Sequencing was performed on peripheral blood, taken 28 days after the second AZD1222 dose. The origin of this receptor is an adult who received the AZD1222 COVID-19 vaccine.

The CDR3 bases are TGTGCCAGCAGCTTAGAGGGCAGGGTAGGGGCCTATAATTCACCCCTCCACTTT. Its protein product is CASSLEGRVGAYNSPLHF. The gene calls are TRBV7-8 and TRBJ1-6; the D gene is possibly TRBD1 (5 bases). Germline CDR1 reads SGHVS; CDR2 reads FQNEAQ. CDR3 length: 18 amino acids. Trimming pared 1 base from V and 2 bases from J, leaving 15 bases between. The full variable domain, in which reference TRBV7-8 and TRBJ1-6 provide the parts outside the CDR3, is GAGVSQSPRYKVAKRGQDVALRCDPISGHVSLFWYQQALGQGPEFLTYFQNEAQLDKSGLPSDRFFAERPEGSVSTLKIQRTQQEDSAVYLCASSLEGRVGAYNSPLHFGNGTRLTVT.